The 30 T cell receptor beta chains given below trace back to one sample, sequenced in a study of cytomegalovirus exposure and HLA in healthy donors. With 60 Vbeta and 13 Jbeta primers, the PCR was carried out. The protocol was immunoSEQ multiplex PCR, while the TCRdb copy is restricted to in-frame clones and leaves out a portion. This table holds around 110,000 clones, around 75% found once. The sequencing sample was made of PBMCs. The receptors originated from a young man in good health and CMV-seronegative.

In nucleotides, the CDR3 is TGTGCCAGCAGTTTCGGGACTAGCGGCAATGAGCAGTTCTTC. Protein product: CASSFGTSGNEQFF. The chain is built from TRBV28 and TRBJ2-1, with TRBD2 identical over 11 bases. Per the germline V gene, CDR1 is MDHEN and CDR2 is SYDVKM. The CDR3 is 14 residues long. J lost 6 bases, V lost 3 bases, and 1 base had no gene match.

The table lists this clone with a count of one. This chain uses TRBV5-5 with TRBJ2-7; 10 nucleotides align to TRBD2. Germline V gene sequence: CDR1 SGHKS, CDR2 YYEKEE (reference sequence). The CDR3 has 17 residues. V shed 0 bases, J shed 2 bases, and the junction held 8 bases outside the gene matches. CDR3 loop: CASSLAWSSGGTYEQYF. The CDR3 nucleotides are TGTGCCAGCAGCTTGGCGTGGTCTAGCGGGGGTACCTACGAGCAGTACTTC.

The chain has TRBV7-8 and TRBJ1-6; D ambiguous. Per germline, CDR1 SGHVS and CDR2 FQNEAQ. CDR3 size: 16 residues. The V end lost 0 bases, the J end lost 7 bases, and 13 bases lay between the germline ends. CDR3 nucleotide sequence: TGTGCCAGCAGCTTAGCGTTTGCAGAGGGAAATTCACCCCTCCACTTT. Translated: CASSLAFAEGNSPLHF.

The rearrangement links TRBV30 to TRBJ2-5, with TRBD1 identical over 7 bases. The CDR3 length is 14 residues. V gave up 2 bases and J gave up 4 bases; unmatched junction bases: 7. Germline assignment: CDR1 GTSNPN and CDR2 SVGIG (reference sequence). The CDR3 protein is CAWSLSTGRETQYF. DNA of the CDR3: TGTGCCTGGAGTCTTTCGACAGGGAGAGAGACCCAGTACTTC.

This clone was detected a few times. The genes are TRBV7-8 and TRBJ1-2, with no clear D. This CDR3 is 14 amino acids long. The germline CDR1 and CDR2 sequences are SGHVS and FQNEAQ. Trimming removed 1 base at V and 8 bases at J, with 14 bases between. Here the CDR3 reads CASSLDEGIYGYTF. CDR3 sequence (DNA): TGTGCCAGCAGCTTAGATGAGGGCATCTACGGCTACACCTTC.

V and J are TRBV5-6 and TRBJ1-2; D perhaps matches TRBD1 (5 bases). The CDR3 consists of 13 residues. From germline, CDR1 is SGHDT and CDR2 YYEEEE. The V gene lost 5 bases and the J gene lost 2 bases, with 10 bases spanning the gap. CDR3 sequence reads: CASRLGGNYGYTF. CDR3 sequence (DNA): TGTGCCAGCAGGCTGGGGGGAAACTATGGCTACACCTTC. Supplemented by reference TRBV5-6 and TRBJ1-2, the full variable domain reads DAGVTQSPTHLIKTRGQQVTLRCSPKSGHDTVSWYQQALGQGPQFIFQYYEEEERQRGNFPDRFSGHQFPNYSSELNVNALLLGDSALYLCASRLGGNYGYTFGSGTRLTVV.

V and J are TRBV2 and TRBJ2-2; 9 positions match TRBD1. This CDR3 contains 16 residues. Losses at the gene ends were 5 bases for V and 6 bases for J; bases not matched to a gene: 10. Germline values: CDR1 SNHLY, CDR2 FYNNEI. CDR3 in DNA: TGTGCCAGCAGTCCCCCGGGACAGGGCGGGGCCGGGGAGCTGTTTTTT. Translating gives CASSPPGQGGAGELFF.

This rearrangement joins TRBV5-5 to TRBJ1-2, with 7 positions matching TRBD1. Unmatched junction bases numbered 7, after V lost 4 bases and J lost 10 bases. CDR3 size: 12 residues. Looked up from germline, CDR1 is SGHKS and CDR2 is YYEKEE (reference sequence). Here the CDR3 reads CASSPGQENYTF. The CDR3, as DNA: TGTGCCAGCAGCCCTGGACAGGAAAACTACACCTTC.

This clone appeared once. V gene TRBV11-2 combines with J gene TRBJ2-3; D is uncertain. V lost 1 base to trimming and J lost 1 base, with 6 bases between them. Germline values: CDR1 SGHAT, CDR2 FQNNGV. CDR3 length equals 14 residues. CDR3 DNA: TGTGCCAGCAGCTTAGTTGGGCGCACAGATACGCAGTATTTT. It encodes CASSLVGRTDTQYF. The whole variable domain, remainder taken from reference TRBV11-2 and TRBJ2-3, is EAGVAQSPRYKIIEKRQSVAFWCNPISGHATLYWYQQILGQGPKLLIQFQNNGVVDDSQLPKDRFSAERLKGVDSTLKIQPAKLEDSAVYLCASSLVGRTDTQYFGPGTRLTVL.

This chain links TRBV6-5 with TRBJ2-7; no clear D gene. The V gene lost 6 bases and the J gene lost 2 bases, with 8 bases spanning the gap. CDR1 and CDR2 from the germline V gene are MNHEY and SVGAGI. This CDR3 comprises 12 residues. Here the CDR3 DNA reads TGTGCCAGCAGCCTGAGCCCCTACGAGCAGTACTTC. As protein: CASSLSPYEQYF.

The chain couples TRBV9 to TRBJ2-2; tentative D call: TRBD1 (5 bases). The ends were cut back, 4 bases at V and 3 bases at J, with 16 bases in the middle. Germline V gene data show CDR1 as SGDLS and CDR2 as YYNGEE. This CDR3 contains 16 residues. Here the CDR3 DNA reads TGTGCCAGCAGCCCTCTAAGGGGATTGGACACCGGGGAGCTGTTTTTT. Protein: CASSPLRGLDTGELFF.

This chain joins TRBV30 and TRBJ1-1; TRBD1 is a possible D gene (5 bases). Trimming pared 5 bases from V and 5 bases from J, leaving 15 bases between. Per germline, CDR1 GTSNPN and CDR2 SVGIG (reference sequence). The CDR3 runs 13 residues. CDR3 DNA: TGTGCCTGGCGACGGGGCGGGAGGACTGAAGCTTTCTTT. Protein: CAWRRGGRTEAFF.

The chain carries TRBV10-3 and TRBJ1-4; D unclear. CDR3 length: 14 residues. The germline CDR1 and CDR2 sequences are ENHRY and SYGVKD. V was trimmed by 2 bases and J by 8 bases, leaving 12 bases between them. The CDR3 is CAISEVEGREKLFF. The CDR3 DNA follows: TGTGCCATCAGTGAGGTGGAAGGGAGGGAAAAACTGTTTTTT.

A word on this clone: The CDR3 does not close with the conserved phenylalanine or tryptophan, likely indicating a read error. The gene calls are TRBV28 and TRBJ1-2; D gene ambiguous. In germline, CDR1 is MDHEN, CDR2 SYDVKM. Trimming cost V 3 bases and J 4 bases, with 9 bases left between them. The CDR3 consists of 13 residues. The chain's CDR3 is CASSFGGGYGYTL. CDR3 coding DNA: TGTGCCAGCAGTTTTGGCGGCGGCTATGGCTACACCCTC.

The V call is TRBV28, the J call TRBJ2-7, with D possibly matching TRBD1 (5 bases). Germline V gene data show CDR1 as MDHEN and CDR2 as SYDVKM. V was clipped by 6 bases and J by 2 bases, with 11 bases between them. The CDR3 loop spans 13 amino acids. CDR3 amino acids: CASRPPGPYEQYF. The CDR3 nucleotides are TGTGCCAGCAGACCGCCAGGGCCCTACGAGCAGTACTTC.

The gene calls are TRBV7-9 and TRBJ2-5; D gene ambiguous. Germline V gene sequence: CDR1 SEHNR, CDR2 FQNEAQ (reference sequence). V was shortened by 3 bases and J by 2 bases, with 10 bases between the two germline ends. The CDR3 has 14 residues. Written as DNA, the CDR3 is TGTGCCAGCAGCTTGGGCAGTAGACAAGAGACCCAGTACTTC. It encodes CASSLGSRQETQYF.

The chain carries TRBV6-6 and TRBJ1-2; D perhaps matches TRBD1 (5 bases). The CDR3 runs 13 residues. V was cut by 5 bases and J by 8 bases, with 15 bases left in between. Germline-derived CDR1 and CDR2 are MNHNY and SVGAGI (reference sequence). The CDR3 reads CASSTGPVRGYTF. CDR3 sequence (DNA): TGTGCCAGCAGTACAGGTCCGGTTCGGGGCTACACCTTC.

This sequence joins TRBV27 and TRBJ1-2; D gene unclear. The CDR3 contains 13 residues. The germline V gene encodes CDR1 MNHEY and CDR2 SMNVEV (reference sequence). V shed 2 bases and J shed 2 bases, with 6 bases lying between them. CDR3: CASSLGGNYGYTF. For the CDR3, the DNA is TGTGCCAGCAGTTTAGGCGGGAACTATGGCTACACCTTC.

The J gene is TRBJ2-1, the V gene TRBV5-1, with TRBD1 as a possible D gene (6 bases). This CDR3 is 13 amino acids long. Germline V gene data show CDR1 as SGHRS and CDR2 as YFSETQ. Trimming took off 3 bases at V and 5 bases at J, with 9 bases between the two ends. The CDR3 here is CASSYTGNNEQFF. For the CDR3, the DNA is TGCGCCAGCAGCTATACAGGGAACAATGAGCAGTTCTTC.

The chain recombines TRBV7-8 with TRBJ2-1; possible D gene TRBD1, 6 bases. The CDR3 spans 16 residues. The germline V gene encodes CDR1 SGHVS and CDR2 FQNEAQ. Trimming removed 5 bases at V and 4 bases at J, with 18 bases between. The CDR3 DNA sequence: TGTGCCAGCAGCCTTACGACTGGGGGCGTTTACAATGAGCAGTTCTTC. It translates to CASSLTTGGVYNEQFF.

The chain recombines TRBV5-1 with TRBJ2-3; 7 bases match TRBD1. The length of the CDR3 is 15 residues. CDR1 SGHRS and CDR2 YFSETQ come from the germline V gene. V shed 4 bases and J 1 base; nucleotides not matched to a gene: 6. The CDR3 DNA is TGCGCCAGCAGCCCCAGCCAGGGGGGCACAGATACGCAGTATTTT. This encodes CASSPSQGGTDTQYF.

This clone appeared a few times. The V gene is TRBV4-2, the J gene TRBJ1-1, with 8 positions matching TRBD1. This CDR3 is 15 amino acids long. V lost 4 bases to trimming and J lost 1 base; unmatched junction nucleotides: 5. Germline CDR1 reads LGHNA; CDR2 reads YNFKEQ. CDR3 in amino acids: CASSRIQGENTEAFF. The CDR3 DNA is TGTGCCAGCAGCCGAATACAGGGGGAGAACACTGAAGCTTTCTTT.

J is TRBJ2-7 and V is TRBV10-3; tentative D call: TRBD1 (5 bases). V shed 4 bases and J shed 0 bases, with 10 bases lying between them. Germline V CDR1 and CDR2: ENHRY, SYGVKD. The CDR3 runs 14 residues. In DNA, the CDR3 is TGTGCCATCAGTGTAGGGGCAGACTCCTACGAGCAGTACTTC. It codes for CAISVGADSYEQYF.

This sequence joins TRBV7-8 and TRBJ1-4, with D uncertain. This CDR3 has 17 amino acids. V lost 5 bases and J 2 bases, leaving 18 bases between the germline ends. Germline lookup yields CDR1 SGHVS and CDR2 FQNEAQ. CDR3 sequence reads: CASSPSRGDRTNEKLFF. CDR3 sequence (DNA): TGTGCCAGCAGCCCAAGCCGAGGTGATAGGACTAATGAAAAACTGTTTTTT.

The rearrangement joins TRBV9 to TRBJ2-2; D is unclear. This CDR3 spans 13 amino acids. V lost 2 bases and J 3 bases, leaving 5 bases between the germline ends. Germline loops: CDR1 SGDLS, CDR2 YYNGEE. The CDR3 DNA sequence: TGTGCCAGCAGCGTTTTCGACACCGGGGAGCTGTTTTTT. It codes for CASSVFDTGELFF.

The chain has TRBV9 and TRBJ2-5, with TRBD2 identical over 10 bases. CDR1 is SGDLS, CDR2 YYNGEE, per germline. The junction had 9 bases not matched to a gene; V was cut back by 3 bases and J by 1 base. The CDR3 is 17 amino acids. The CDR3 here is CASSAPPGTSAQETQYF. The CDR3 nucleotides are TGTGCCAGCAGCGCGCCGCCCGGGACTAGCGCCCAAGAGACCCAGTACTTC.

The chain carries TRBV15 and TRBJ2-5, with D maybe TRBD2 (6 bases). Trimming pared 1 base from V and 6 bases from J, leaving 15 bases between. The CDR3 contains 15 residues. Per germline, CDR1 LNHNV and CDR2 YYDKDF (reference sequence). The CDR3 loop reads CATSRVAGPTQTQYF. DNA for the CDR3: TGTGCCACCAGCAGAGTGGCGGGACCGACTCAGACCCAGTACTTC. Full variable domain (remainder filled in from reference TRBV15 and TRBJ2-5): DAMVIQNPRYQVTQFGKPVTLSCSQTLNHNVMYWYQQKSSQAPKLLFHYYDKDFNNEADTPDNFQSRRPNTSFCFLDIRSPGLGDTAMYLCATSRVAGPTQTQYFGPGTRLLVL.

This chain joins TRBV5-5 and TRBJ2-2, with unresolved D. Germline V lookup: CDR1 SGHKS, CDR2 YYEKEE (reference sequence). The CDR3 runs to 16 residues. The V end lost 2 bases, the J end lost 0 bases, and 11 bases lay between the germline ends. This CDR3 is CASSFRGDANTGELFF. As DNA, the CDR3 is TGTGCCAGCAGCTTCCGTGGAGATGCGAACACCGGGGAGCTGTTTTTT.

Note on this clone: This sample also contains other DNA sequences that code for the same CDR3. This chain joins TRBV18 and TRBJ2-7; 9 bases are shared with TRBD1. Germline assignment: CDR1 KGHSH and CDR2 LQKENI. This CDR3 region has 14 residues. J lost 2 bases, V lost 3 bases, and 2 bases had no gene match. CDR3 sequence: CASSPGQGTYEQYF. In nucleotides, the CDR3 is TGTGCCAGCTCACCGGGACAGGGAACCTACGAGCAGTACTTC.

The chain employs TRBV7-8 and TRBJ1-2; D unclear. The CDR3 runs 14 residues. V lost 1 base and J 2 bases, leaving 8 bases between the germline ends. Germline loops: CDR1 SGHVS, CDR2 FQNEAQ. DNA of the CDR3: TGTGCCAGCAGCTTAGGACTAGGGAACTATGGCTACACCTTC. This translates into CASSLGLGNYGYTF.